This TCR beta chain was obtained from a study of cytomegalovirus exposure and HLA in healthy donors. The CDR3 is 15 residues long. Germline CDR1 reads MRHNA; CDR2 reads SNTAGT. Regarding this clone: At one of its ends the junction is not consistent with the germline gene, which may arise from a read error.

In the PCR, 60 Vbeta and 13 Jbeta primers were used. The table came from immunoSEQ multiplex PCR; TCRdb's copy has only in-frame clones and leaves some out. The sample records roughly 130,000 clones, 80% being singletons. The TCR originated in a male donor in good health and CMV-seronegative. The rearrangement uses TRBV6-4 and TRBJ2-6; D possibly corresponds to TRBD1 (6 bases). Sample: PBMCs. CDR3 in DNA: TGTGCCAGCAGTGGGGACAACTCTGGGGCCAACGGCCTGACTTTC. The encoded protein is CASSGDNSGANGLTF.